This TCR beta chain was identified in a study of T cell repertoires in cytomegalovirus infection. Via MiXCR, TCRdb re-called the reads, giving one row per CDR3 protein. The sample includes approximately 350,000 distinct CDR3 sequences, 34% seen only once; the top ten take approximately 13%. Germline CDR1 and CDR2: SGHNT and YYREEE (reference sequence). The V gene end was trimmed by 2 bases and the J gene end by 2 bases; junction bases not matched to a gene: 4. The CDR3 totals 14 residues. This clonotype has just a few counts. Its antigen remains unidentified. This sample comprised cultured PBMCs, obtained from culture after CMV antigen stimulation. The TCR comes from a human donor in good health (CMV status not recorded). Some clones in this sample may be carry-over from other donors' samples. V is TRBV5-4 and J is TRBJ2-7; 7 bases fit TRBD2. The CDR3 region is CASSLRGGAYEQYF. The CDR3 bases are TGTGCCAGCAGCTTACGCGGGGGAGCCTACGAGCAGTACTTC.